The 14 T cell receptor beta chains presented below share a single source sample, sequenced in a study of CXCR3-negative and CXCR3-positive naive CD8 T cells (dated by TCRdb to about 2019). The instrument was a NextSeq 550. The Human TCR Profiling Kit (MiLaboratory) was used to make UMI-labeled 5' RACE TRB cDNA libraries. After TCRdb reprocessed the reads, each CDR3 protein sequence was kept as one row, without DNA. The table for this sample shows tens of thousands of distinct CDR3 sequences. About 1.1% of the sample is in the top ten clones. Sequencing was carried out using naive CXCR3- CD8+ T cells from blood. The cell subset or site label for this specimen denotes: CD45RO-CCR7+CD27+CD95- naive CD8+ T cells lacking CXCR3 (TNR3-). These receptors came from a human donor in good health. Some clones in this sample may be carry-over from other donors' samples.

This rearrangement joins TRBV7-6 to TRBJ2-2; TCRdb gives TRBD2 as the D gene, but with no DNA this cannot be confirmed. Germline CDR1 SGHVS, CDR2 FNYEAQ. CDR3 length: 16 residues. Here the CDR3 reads CASSLAGGRTTGELFF.

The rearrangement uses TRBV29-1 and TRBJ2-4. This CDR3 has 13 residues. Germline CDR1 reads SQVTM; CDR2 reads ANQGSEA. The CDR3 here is CSVVRDAKNIQYF.

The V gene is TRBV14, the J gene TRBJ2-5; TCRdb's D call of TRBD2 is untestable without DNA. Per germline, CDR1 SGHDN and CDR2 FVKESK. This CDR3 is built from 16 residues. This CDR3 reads CASSPLWGAGEETQYF.

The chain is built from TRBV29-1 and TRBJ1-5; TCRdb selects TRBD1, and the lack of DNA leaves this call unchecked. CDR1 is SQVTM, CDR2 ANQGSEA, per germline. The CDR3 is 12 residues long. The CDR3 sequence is CSGGQPEGPQHF.

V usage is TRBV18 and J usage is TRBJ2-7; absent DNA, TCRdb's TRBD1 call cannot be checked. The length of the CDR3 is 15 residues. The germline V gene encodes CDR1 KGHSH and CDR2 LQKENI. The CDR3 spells CASSPSTGQSYEQYF.

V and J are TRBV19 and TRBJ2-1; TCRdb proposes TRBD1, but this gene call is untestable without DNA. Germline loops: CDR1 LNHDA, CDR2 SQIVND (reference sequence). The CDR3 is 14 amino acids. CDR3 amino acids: CASSRQGASDEQFF.

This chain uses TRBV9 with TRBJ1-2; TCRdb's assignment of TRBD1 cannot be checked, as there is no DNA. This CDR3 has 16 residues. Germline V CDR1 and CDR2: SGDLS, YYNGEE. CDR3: CASSVEGTGRNYGYTF. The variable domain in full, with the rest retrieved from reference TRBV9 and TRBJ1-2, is DSGVTQTPKHLITATGQRVTLRCSPRSGDLSVYWYQQSLDQGLQFLIQYYNGEERAKGNILERFSAQQFPDLHSELNLSSLELGDSALYFCASSVEGTGRNYGYTFGSGTRLTVV.

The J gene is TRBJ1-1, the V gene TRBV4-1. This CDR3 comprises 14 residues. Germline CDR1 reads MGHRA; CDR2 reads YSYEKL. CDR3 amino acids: CASSQDGWRTEAFF.

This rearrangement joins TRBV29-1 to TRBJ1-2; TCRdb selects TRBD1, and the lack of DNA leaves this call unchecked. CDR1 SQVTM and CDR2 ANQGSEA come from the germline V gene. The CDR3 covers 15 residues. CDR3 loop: CSVSGQQGDGYGYTF.

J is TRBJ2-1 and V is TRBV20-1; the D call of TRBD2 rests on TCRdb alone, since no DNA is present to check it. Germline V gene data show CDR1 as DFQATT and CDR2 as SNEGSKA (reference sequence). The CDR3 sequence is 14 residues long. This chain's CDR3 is CSATPRGRAKEQFF.

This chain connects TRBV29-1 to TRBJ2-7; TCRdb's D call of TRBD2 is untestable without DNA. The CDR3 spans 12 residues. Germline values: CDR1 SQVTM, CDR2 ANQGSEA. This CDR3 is CSVVVAAYEQYF.

The CDR3 protein is CASSLGLKSTDTQYF. The chain couples TRBV7-9 to TRBJ2-3. Germline CDR1 and CDR2: SEHNR and FQNEAQ (reference sequence). This CDR3 region has 15 residues.

This CDR3 reads CASSSLLAGGFDEQFF. The chain employs TRBV7-8 and TRBJ2-1; no DNA is available, so the TRBD2 call from TCRdb remains unchecked. Germline CDR1 is SGHVS and CDR2 is FQNEAQ. The CDR3 consists of 16 residues.

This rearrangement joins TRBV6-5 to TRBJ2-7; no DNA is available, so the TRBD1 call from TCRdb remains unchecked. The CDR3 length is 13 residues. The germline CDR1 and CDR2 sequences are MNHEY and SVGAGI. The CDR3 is CASSGRGTREQYF.